The clone carrying this T cell receptor (beta chain) was seen ten or more times. Its specificity is not known. The CDR3 loop spans 14 amino acids. The V gene lost 1 base and the J gene lost 2 bases, with 5 bases spanning the gap. Germline-derived CDR1 and CDR2 are SEHNR and FQNEAQ (reference sequence). Time point: newly diagnosed GD, antithyroid drugs for less than 3 months. Isolated PBMC RNA provided the starting material for the TCR library. These data originate in a study of regulatory T cells in long-lasting Graves disease. Background on the study: Antithyroid drugs had been taken under 3 months by newly diagnosed Graves' patients.

With iRepertoire HTBI primers and Arm-PCR of CDR3 regions, TCR beta libraries were built. Authors' analysis steps: Analysis of the samples identified under 80 TRBV and over 13 TRBJ segments. TCRdb re-called the multiplex PCR reads with MiXCR, one entry per CDR3 protein. The V and J calls come from TCRdb's annotation, not from the publication. This table has about 620,000 distinct CDR3 sequences, around 17% appearing once. Notes on the study in general: Persistent disease preferred TRBV28, TRBJ1-2 and TRBJ2-5; new disease, TRBV20-1 and TRBJ2-1.

Another study also made use of these data, one on T cells in Graves' hyperthyroidism and ophthalmopathy. As that study records: In patients aged 18 to 65, hyperthyroidism was newly diagnosed, with duration under 2 months.

The sequence was collected from a woman in her thirties with Graves disease. The genes are TRBV7-9 and TRBJ2-2; D is uncertain. This specimen consisted of peripheral blood mononuclear cells (PBMCs), obtained at new diagnosis, from a patient treated with antithyroid drugs. Written as DNA, the CDR3 is TGTGCCAGCAGCTTAGGGTCCAACACCGGGGAGCTGTTTTTT. Encoded protein: CASSLGSNTGELFF.